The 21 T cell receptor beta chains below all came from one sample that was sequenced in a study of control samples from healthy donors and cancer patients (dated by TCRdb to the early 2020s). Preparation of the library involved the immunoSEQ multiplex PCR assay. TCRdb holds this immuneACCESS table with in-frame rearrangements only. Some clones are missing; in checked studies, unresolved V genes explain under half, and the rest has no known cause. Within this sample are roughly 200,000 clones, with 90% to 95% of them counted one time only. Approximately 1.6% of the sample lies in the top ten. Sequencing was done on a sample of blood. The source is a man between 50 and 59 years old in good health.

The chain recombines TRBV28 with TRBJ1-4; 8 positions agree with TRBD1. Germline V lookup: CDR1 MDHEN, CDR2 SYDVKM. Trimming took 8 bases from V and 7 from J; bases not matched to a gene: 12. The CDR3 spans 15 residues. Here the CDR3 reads CASLTPQGASEKLFF. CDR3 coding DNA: TGTGCCAGCCTCACCCCTCAGGGGGCAAGTGAAAAACTGTTTTTT.

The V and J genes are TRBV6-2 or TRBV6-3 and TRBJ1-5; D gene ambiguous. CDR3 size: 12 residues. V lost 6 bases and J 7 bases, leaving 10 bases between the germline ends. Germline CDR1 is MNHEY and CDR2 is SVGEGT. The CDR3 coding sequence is TGTGCCAGCAGCGAAGGGAGACAGCCCCAGCATTTT. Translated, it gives CASSEGRQPQHF.

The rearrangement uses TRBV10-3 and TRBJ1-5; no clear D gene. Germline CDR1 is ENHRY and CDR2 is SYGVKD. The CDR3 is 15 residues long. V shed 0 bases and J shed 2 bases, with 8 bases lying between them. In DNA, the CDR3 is TGTGCCATCAGTGAGTCCCCCTGGGGCAATCAGCCCCAGCATTTT. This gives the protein CAISESPWGNQPQHF.

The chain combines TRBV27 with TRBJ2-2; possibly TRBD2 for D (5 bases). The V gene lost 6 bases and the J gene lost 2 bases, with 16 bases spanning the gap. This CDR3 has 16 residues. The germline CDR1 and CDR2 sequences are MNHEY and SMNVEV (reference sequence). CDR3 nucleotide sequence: TGTGCCAGCAGGACCCCGGGCGGGCCAAACACCGGGGAGCTGTTTTTT. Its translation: CASRTPGGPNTGELFF.

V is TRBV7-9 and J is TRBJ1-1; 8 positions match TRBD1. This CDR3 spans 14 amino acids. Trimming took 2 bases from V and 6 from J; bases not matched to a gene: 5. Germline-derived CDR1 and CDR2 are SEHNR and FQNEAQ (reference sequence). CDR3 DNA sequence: TGTGCCAGCAGCTTACCCCGGACAGGGTCTGAAGCTTTCTTT. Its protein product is CASSLPRTGSEAFF.

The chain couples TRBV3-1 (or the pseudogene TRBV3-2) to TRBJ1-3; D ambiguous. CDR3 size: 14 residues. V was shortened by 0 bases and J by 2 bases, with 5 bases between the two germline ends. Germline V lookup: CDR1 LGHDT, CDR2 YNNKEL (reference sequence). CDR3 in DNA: TGTGCCAGCAGCCAAGAGTGGACTGGAAACACCATATATTTT. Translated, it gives CASSQEWTGNTIYF.

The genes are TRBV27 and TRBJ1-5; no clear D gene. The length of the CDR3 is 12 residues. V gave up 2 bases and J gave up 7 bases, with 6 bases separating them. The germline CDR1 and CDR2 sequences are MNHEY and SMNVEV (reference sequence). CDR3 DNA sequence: TGTGCCAGCAGTTTAGTGGGCCAGCCCCAGCATTTT. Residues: CASSLVGQPQHF.

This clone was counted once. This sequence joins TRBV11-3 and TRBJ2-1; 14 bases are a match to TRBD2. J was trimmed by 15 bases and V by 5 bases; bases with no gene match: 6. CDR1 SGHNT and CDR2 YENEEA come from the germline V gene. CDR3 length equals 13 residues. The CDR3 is CASSQTSGGERFF. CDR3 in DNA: TGTGCCAGCAGCCAGACTAGCGGGGGGGAGAGGTTCTTC.

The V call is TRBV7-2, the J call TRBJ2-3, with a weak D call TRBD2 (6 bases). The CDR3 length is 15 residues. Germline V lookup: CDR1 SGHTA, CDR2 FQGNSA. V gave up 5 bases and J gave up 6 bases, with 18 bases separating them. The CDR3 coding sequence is TGTGCCAGCAGCGCCGGAGGGTCAAAGGTGGATACGCAGTATTTT. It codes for CASSAGGSKVDTQYF.

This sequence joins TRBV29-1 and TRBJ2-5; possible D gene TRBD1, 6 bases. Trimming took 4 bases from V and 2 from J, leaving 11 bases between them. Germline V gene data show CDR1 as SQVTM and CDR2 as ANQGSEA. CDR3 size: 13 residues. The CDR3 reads CSVVMRGQETQYF. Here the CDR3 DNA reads TGCAGCGTTGTTATGAGGGGGCAAGAGACCCAGTACTTC.

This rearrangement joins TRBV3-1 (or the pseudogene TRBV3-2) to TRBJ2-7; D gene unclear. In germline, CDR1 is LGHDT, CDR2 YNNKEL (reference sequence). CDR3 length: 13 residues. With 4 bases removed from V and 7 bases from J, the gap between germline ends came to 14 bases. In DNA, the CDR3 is TGTGCCAGCAGCCCCCCCCAGGTAGAGGAGCAGTACGTC. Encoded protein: CASSPPQVEEQYV.

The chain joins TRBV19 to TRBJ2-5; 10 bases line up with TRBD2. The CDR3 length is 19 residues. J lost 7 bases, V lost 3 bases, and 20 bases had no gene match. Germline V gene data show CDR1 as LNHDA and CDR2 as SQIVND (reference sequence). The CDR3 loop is CASSINPAASGGPAGTQYF. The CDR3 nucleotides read TGTGCCAGTAGTATTAACCCCGCGGCTAGCGGGGGCCCTGCCGGGACCCAGTACTTC.

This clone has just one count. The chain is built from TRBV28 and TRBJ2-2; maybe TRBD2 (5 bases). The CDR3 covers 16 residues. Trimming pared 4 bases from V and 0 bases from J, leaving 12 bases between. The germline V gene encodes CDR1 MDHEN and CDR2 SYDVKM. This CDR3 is CASSSMRAANTGELFF. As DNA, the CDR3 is TGTGCCAGCAGTTCGATGCGGGCAGCGAACACCGGGGAGCTGTTTTTT.

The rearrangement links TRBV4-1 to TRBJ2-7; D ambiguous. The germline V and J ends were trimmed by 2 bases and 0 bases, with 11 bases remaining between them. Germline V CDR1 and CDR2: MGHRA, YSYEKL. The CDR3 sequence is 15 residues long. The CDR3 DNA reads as TGCGCCAGCAGCCAAACGACTGAGAGCTCCTACGAGCAGTACTTC. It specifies CASSQTTESSYEQYF.

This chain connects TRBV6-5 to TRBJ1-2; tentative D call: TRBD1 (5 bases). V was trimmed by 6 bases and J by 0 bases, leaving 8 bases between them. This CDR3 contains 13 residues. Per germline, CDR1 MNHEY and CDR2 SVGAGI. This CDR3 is CASRRGANYGYTF. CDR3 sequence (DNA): TGTGCCAGCAGGCGGGGCGCTAACTATGGCTACACCTTC.

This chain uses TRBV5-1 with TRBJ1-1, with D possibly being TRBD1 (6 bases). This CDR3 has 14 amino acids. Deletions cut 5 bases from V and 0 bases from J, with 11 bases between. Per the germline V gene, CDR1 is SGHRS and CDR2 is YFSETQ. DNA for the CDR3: TGCGCCAGCAGGGCGGACAGTGTGAACACTGAAGCTTTCTTT. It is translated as CASRADSVNTEAFF.

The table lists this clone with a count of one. The CDR3: CASSIQRNTEAFF. As DNA, the CDR3 is TGTGCCAGTAGTATTCAAAGGAACACTGAAGCTTTCTTT. The chain carries TRBV19 and TRBJ1-1; no reliable D call. The CDR3 is 13 amino acids. CDR1 LNHDA and CDR2 SQIVND come from the germline V gene (reference sequence). Trimming shortened V by 3 bases and J by 1 base, and 6 bases separated the two germline ends. The full variable domain, rest sourced from reference TRBV19 and TRBJ1-1, is DGGITQSPKYLFRKEGQNVTLSCEQNLNHDAMYWYRQDPGQGLRLIYYSQIVNDFQKGDIAEGYSVSREKKESFPLTVTSAQKNPTAFYLCASSIQRNTEAFFGQGTRLTVV.

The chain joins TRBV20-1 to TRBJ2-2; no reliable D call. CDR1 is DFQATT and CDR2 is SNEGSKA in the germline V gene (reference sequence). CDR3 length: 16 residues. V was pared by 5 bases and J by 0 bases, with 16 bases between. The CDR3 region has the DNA TGCAGTGCTCGTGGGCCATACCAACCGAACACCGGGGAGCTGTTTTTT. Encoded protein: CSARGPYQPNTGELFF.

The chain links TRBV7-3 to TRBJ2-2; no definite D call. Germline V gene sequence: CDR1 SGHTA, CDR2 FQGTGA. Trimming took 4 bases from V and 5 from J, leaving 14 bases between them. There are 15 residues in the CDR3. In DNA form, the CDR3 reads TGTGCCAGCAGCTACCGGTCTGGTTCGACCGGGGAGCTGTTTTTT. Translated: CASSYRSGSTGELFF.

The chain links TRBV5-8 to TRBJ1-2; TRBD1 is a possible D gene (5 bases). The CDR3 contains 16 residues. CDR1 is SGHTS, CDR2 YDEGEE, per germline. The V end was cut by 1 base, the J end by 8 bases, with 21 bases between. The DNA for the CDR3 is TGTGCCAGCAGCTTGAAACCGGGACGACAAACGAGGGGCTACACCTTC. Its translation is CASSLKPGRQTRGYTF.

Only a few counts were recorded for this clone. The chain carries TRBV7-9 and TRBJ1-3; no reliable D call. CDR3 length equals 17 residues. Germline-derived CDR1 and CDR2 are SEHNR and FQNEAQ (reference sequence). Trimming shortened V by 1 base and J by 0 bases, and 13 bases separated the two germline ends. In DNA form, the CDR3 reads TGTGCCAGCAGCTTAGTCTTGGGCCCTCCCTCTGGAAACACCATATATTTT. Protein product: CASSLVLGPPSGNTIYF. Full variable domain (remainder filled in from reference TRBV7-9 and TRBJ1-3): DTGVSQNPRHKITKRGQNVTFRCDPISEHNRLYWYRQTLGQGPEFLTYFQNEAQLEKSRLLSDRFSAERPKGSFSTLEIQRTEQGDSAMYLCASSLVLGPPSGNTIYFGEGSWLTVV.